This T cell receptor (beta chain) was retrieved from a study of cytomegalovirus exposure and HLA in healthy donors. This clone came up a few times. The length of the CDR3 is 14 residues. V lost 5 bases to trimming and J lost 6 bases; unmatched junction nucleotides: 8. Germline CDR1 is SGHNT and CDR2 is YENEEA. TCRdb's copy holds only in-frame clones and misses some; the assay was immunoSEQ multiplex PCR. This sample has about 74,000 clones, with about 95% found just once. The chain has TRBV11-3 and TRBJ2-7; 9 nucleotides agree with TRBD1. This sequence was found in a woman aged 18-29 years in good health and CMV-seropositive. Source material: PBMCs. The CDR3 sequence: CASSRTGDLGEQYF. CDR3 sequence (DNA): TGTGCCAGCAGCCGGACAGGGGATTTAGGCGAGCAGTACTTC.